The present entry profiles one T cell receptor beta chain with its context. Its antigen is not yet known. No clone much larger than this one lies a single base away; base qualities are absent. Collaborating institutions collected whole blood in K2EDTA tubes following their own protocols. Collaborator samples were shipped for TCRbeta analysis as frozen whole blood, isolated PBMCs, or DNA extracted from either sample type. A distance of 15 bases separates the germline ends of V and J, which lose 6 bases and 1 base respectively. The CDR3 covers 14 residues, taking in both the cysteine and the phenylalanine. The entry retains the CDR3 DNA only, 42 bases that are in frame from base 1. The germline V gene gives CDR1 as SQVTM and CDR2 as ANQGSEA. The immunoSEQ Assay, a bias-controlled multiplex PCR, was used to amplify TCRbeta CDR3 regions from genomic DNA. As for the original processing: The number of nucleated cells in each sample was estimated from the amplification of reference gene primers within the assay. Sequence reads were collapsed and filtered to measure the absolute abundance of every unique TCRbeta CDR3 rearrangement. For each sample, productive Simpson clonality was calculated by taking the square root of Simpson's diversity index across productive rearrangements. TCRdb retrieved this table from immuneACCESS and kept in-frame rearrangements only. Not all clones are present; in checked studies, unresolved V genes account for under half, and no reason is known for the remainder. The DNA gave D and trimming, while V, J and clone size come from that table. This sample lists more than 100,000 clones; around nine tenths were detected once. In total, the top ten clones hold 17% of the sample.

The source of the sample is a study of blood T cell repertoires in COVID-19 (dated by TCRdb to 2018 to 2021). Looking at the study overall: The collaborator samples originated in the United States, Italy and Spain and spanned the acute and convalescent phases of COVID-19. The prospective study material was composed of cDNA or gDNA derived from T cells, B-cell-depleted T cells, or PBMCs. Subjects who had been exposed to COVID-19, were actively infected with it, or had recovered from it provided the deeply sampled blood TCRbeta repertoires that made up the dataset. A freely available public database, intended as a resource for researchers studying the immune response to SARS-CoV-2, is where the repertoires were released. The samples were drawn from two sources: the first 160 participants of the ongoing ImmuneRACE study, and about 1,300 subjects contributed by 6 global collaborators. Sample metadata almost always included a de-identified subject ID, COVID-19 status, age in years and sex. HLA class I and class II types, where available, came from metadata supplied by the sample provider rather than from assay-based typing. Overall study outcomes, separate from this receptor: How much clinical and demographic metadata was included differed by source and by participant, and the metadata was provided uncurated.

The specimen sequenced was peripheral blood. The V gene is TRBV29-1 and the J gene is TRBJ1-1; matching of 5 bases hints at TRBD1 as the D gene. This clonotype was sampled from a woman of 80 years or more in a cohort sampled during active COVID-19. In nucleotides, the sequence is TGCAGCGTGGTTGGACATTCGCGGAACACTGAAGCTTTCTTT. Its translation is CSVVGHSRNTEAFF.